A selection of T cell receptor beta chains follows, all from one sample in a study of response to subunit inactivated influenza vaccine. TCRdb called the RT-PCR reads again in MiXCR, with one record for every CDR3 protein. Of approximately 700,000 distinct CDR3 sequences in the sample, about 14% were seen once. The material sequenced was PBMCs from blood, taken less than 15 days before vaccination. The receptors originated from a man in his fifties or sixties who received an inactivated influenza vaccine. Each CDR3 is given without its conserved first and last residue. Clone size is stated in some rows and not others, as once, few, many or a class when expanded.

V gene	clone size	CDR3 protein
TRBV9	-	ASSVDFRGTQY
TRBV12-3/TRBV12-4	once	ASSAAGSAYEQY
TRBV4-3	few	ASSQEEREGRDTQY
TRBV4-1	-	ASSQGQRVYEQY
TRBV7-3	few	ASSSGDRREQY
TRBV20-1	few	SARDVAVNYGYT
TRBV27	many	ASSPLGPTDGEQY
TRBV20-1	few	SARAFGTSSFYEQY
TRBV7-2	few	ASSPRLLAGSTGEQY
TRBV29-1	many	SVEDRFPEAF
TRBV4-3	few	ASSQGNRAANEKLF
TRBV4-2	-	ASSQVGQSNEKLF
TRBV6-1	many	ASGNTEAF
TRBV6-2/TRBV6-3	many	ASRRPGGGQTIYNEQF
TRBV6-5	-	ASSYSVGSGRAHEQY
TRBV12-3/TRBV12-4	many	ASSGIYEQY
TRBV20-1	few	SARISETQY
TRBV10-3	many	AIRDRSTDTQY
TRBV5-6	many	ASSLASGRMGDTQY
TRBV2	once	TSSPGLAAKEGYNEQF
TRBV12-3/TRBV12-4	-	ASSLGTSGSLTQY
TRBV5-1	-	ASSLEKGARTTEAF
TRBV5-1	-	ASTDGRGGTDTQY
TRBV28	-	ASSLFSGRRATGELF
TRBV28	-	ASSLRGTVWGETQY
TRBV18	-	ASSPNGQTGNTIY
TRBV7-9	-	ASSWTQNTGELF
TRBV28	-	ASSLGVRDFSTDTQY
TRBV7-2	few	ASTGGGGLDTQY
TRBV20-1	-	SATTGTTLYNEQF
TRBV10-3	-	AISGPIAGNTGELF
TRBV11-2	few	ASSLGYRAVNEKLF
TRBV12-3/TRBV12-4	few	ASSFGGGQDEQY
TRBV5-1	many	ASSHAPSTSGSNRWTQY
TRBV24-1	few	ATSQKEGTQY
TRBV18	-	ASSPAGRNEQF
TRBV30	few	AWRTLAGPYNEQF
TRBV7-2	few	ASSLGQGRLDEQY
TRBV20-1	-	SASDLGETQY
TRBV12-3/TRBV12-4	-	AFCLVAGTSGIYNEQF
TRBV6-2/TRBV6-3	few	ASSSIFRDRANEQY
TRBV3-1	few	ASSQGVTNYGYT
TRBV7-8	-	ASSLESGTYEQY
TRBV5-1	-	ASSLGADTDTQY
TRBV2	few	ATVGTSANTGELF
TRBV29-1	-	SVSQAANTGELF
TRBV12-3/TRBV12-4	few	ASRTSALMEF
TRBV20-1	-	SARVGAGLTDTQY
TRBV7-8	-	ASSSNVGPYEQY
TRBV6-2/TRBV6-3	few	ASTTLIRISGSYNEQF
TRBV5-1	few	ASFPSGGAYNEQF
TRBV15	few	ATSRDSSEQTQY
TRBV23-1	-	ASSQEDRGQDEQY
TRBV12-3/TRBV12-4	few	ASSFGEGATYEQY
TRBV19	-	ASFGYGYT
TRBV29-1	-	SVAGHSGDIQY
TRBV27	-	ASRFSGLSSYNEQF
TRBV6-2/TRBV6-3	-	ASSPHRGGVYNEQF
TRBV9	many	ASSVGLGNEQF
TRBV20-1	few	SARPTSGVGNIQY